This T cell receptor beta chain was found in a study of blood T cell repertoires in COVID-19. Study as a whole: COVID-19 samples collected from the United States, Italy and Spain covered acute and convalescent phases. The cDNA or gDNA used as material had been derived from T cells, B-cell-depleted T cells, or PBMCs.

Original methodology: For nucleated cells, counts were estimated from reference gene primer amplification. TCRdb keeps only in-frame clones here, not all; method: immunoSEQ multiplex PCR. V and J calls and clone size come straight from that table; D and trimming were deduced from the DNA. The table shows about 220,000 clones, with 65% to 90% occurring only once. Germline CDR1 reads MNHEY; CDR2 reads SVGAGI. J lost 4 bases, V lost 10 bases, and 6 bases had no gene match. The CDR3 loop spans 13 amino acids. V usage is TRBV6-5 and J usage is TRBJ1-4; 7 bases are shared with TRBD1. Sequencing was performed on peripheral blood. The sequence derives from a man aged 45-65 years with active or convalescent COVID-19. CDR3 nucleotide sequence: TGTGCCACCCAGACAGGGATTAATGAAAAACTGTTTTTT. Its translation is CATQTGINEKLFF.